This T cell receptor (beta chain) is from a study of early T cells in non-severe SARS-CoV-2 infection. Trimming took 5 bases from V and 4 from J, leaving 8 bases between them. Germline V lookup: CDR1 MNHEY, CDR2 SVGAGI. The CDR3 is made up of 13 amino acids. Unique molecular identifiers were attached to individual cDNA molecules. TCRdb fed the 5' RACE reads into MiXCR, producing one record per CDR3 protein. Here the sample spans 53,000 or so distinct CDR3 sequences, about 12% being singletons. The sequences come from whole blood, collected at baseline. The V and J genes are TRBV6-5 and TRBJ2-2; D gene uncertain. This TCR derives from an adult who was a healthcare worker with PCR-confirmed SARS-CoV-2 infection or an uninfected control (not recorded which). Here the CDR3 DNA reads TGTGCCAGCAGTAGCCGGTCCACCGGGGAGCTGTTTTTT. Its translation is CASSSRSTGELFF.